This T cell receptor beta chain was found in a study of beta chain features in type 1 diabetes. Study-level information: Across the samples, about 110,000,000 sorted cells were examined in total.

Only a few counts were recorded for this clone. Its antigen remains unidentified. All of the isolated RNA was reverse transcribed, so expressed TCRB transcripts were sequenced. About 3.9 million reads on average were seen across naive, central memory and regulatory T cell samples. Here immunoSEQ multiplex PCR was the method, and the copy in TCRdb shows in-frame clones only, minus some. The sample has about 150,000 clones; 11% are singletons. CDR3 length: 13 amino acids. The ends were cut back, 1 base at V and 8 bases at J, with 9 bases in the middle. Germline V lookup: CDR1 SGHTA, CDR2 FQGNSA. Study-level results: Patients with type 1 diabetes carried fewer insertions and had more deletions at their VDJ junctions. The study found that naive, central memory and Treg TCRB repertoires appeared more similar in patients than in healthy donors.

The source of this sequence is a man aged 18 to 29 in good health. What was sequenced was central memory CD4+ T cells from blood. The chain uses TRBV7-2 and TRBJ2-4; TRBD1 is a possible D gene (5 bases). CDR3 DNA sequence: TGTGCCAGCAGCTTAGGCAGGGTCGACATTCAGTACTTC. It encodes CASSLGRVDIQYF.